What follows is one T cell receptor beta chain and its context. Its antigen remains unknown. The CDR3 is 17 amino acids. Germline V CDR1 and CDR2: KGHSH, LQKENI. The ends lost 3 bases at V and 2 bases at J; junction bases unmatched: 3. Repertoires were generated with immunoSEQ multiplex PCR, while TCRdb's copy carries only in-frame clones and drops some. The table lists some 660,000 clones, 73% of them singletons. These data are taken from a study of shared clonotypes between healthy human individuals. Study outcomes and limitations: Researchers sampled only blood; tissue repertoires likely differ. Across a handful of donors, naive CD4 shared around 5.4%, naive CD8 less than 4%, memory CD4 approximately 2.5%, memory CD8 0.4% to 0.5%.

The clonotype comes from a woman under 40 in good health. The chain couples TRBV18 to TRBJ2-6; 11 bases fit TRBD1. Sequenced sample: memory CD4+ T cells sorted from blood. Regarding subset: CD45RA-negative fraction. Here the CDR3 DNA reads TGTGCCAGCTCACCTCCGGGACAGGGGGCTGGGGCCAACGTCCTGACTTTC. This translates into CASSPPGQGAGANVLTF.